Listed below are T cell receptor beta chains from one sample, sequenced in a study of T-cell memory formation after mild COVID-19. Each CDR3 protein gets one entry after TCRdb re-called the 5' RACE reads with MiXCR. The data contain some 310,000 distinct CDR3 sequences, more than 20% of them seen just once; the ten biggest clones take up around 20%. The sample taken for sequencing was PBMCs or a T cell subset sorted from them (not recorded which). Receptors were obtained from a man younger than 35 who had mild COVID-19 (a few samples of this study predate the infection). Cell type and time point are not known. The CDR3 runs from the conserved cysteine through the conserved F or W. Each record gives: clone size, J gene, CDR3 length, D gene, V gene, CDR3 DNA, CDR3 protein. D genes are given only for firm matches. Clone sizes are given selectively: once, few, many, or a class where the clone is expanded.

few	TRBJ1-1	16	-	TRBV18	TGTGCCAGCTCACCACCCAGGACATACATGAACACTGAAGCTTTCTTT	CASSPPRTYMNTEAFF
-	TRBJ1-1	13	TRBD1	TRBV6-5	TGTGCCAGCAGTTGGGGACAGACCACTGAAGCTTTCTTT	CASSWGQTTEAFF
few	TRBJ2-1	16	TRBD2	TRBV6-5	TGTGCCAGCAGTTACTTTGCTAGCGGGGCCCACAATGAGCAGTTCTTC	CASSYFASGAHNEQFF
few	TRBJ1-1	15	-	TRBV7-2	TGTGCCAGCAGCTTATCCCCGGGTAGGGACACTGAAGCTTTCTTT	CASSLSPGRDTEAFF
-	TRBJ2-7	13	-	TRBV12-3/TRBV12-4	TGTGCCAGCAGTTCTCTGGACTCCTACGAGCAGTACTTC	CASSSLDSYEQYF
few	TRBJ2-1	16	TRBD2	TRBV4-1	TGCGCCAGCAGCCAACCTAGCGGGGTGCCCCTTCCCGAGCAGTTCTTC	CASSQPSGVPLPEQFF
-	TRBJ1-1	14	TRBD1	TRBV27	TGTGCCAGCAGACAGGGGGCATGGGACACTGAAGCTTTCTTT	CASRQGAWDTEAFF
-	TRBJ1-2	13	-	TRBV10-3	TGTGCCATCGGGCTGGGAGAGCCCTATGGCTACACCTTC	CAIGLGEPYGYTF
-	TRBJ2-3	16	-	TRBV7-9	TGTGCCAGCAGCTTAACTCTTCGGGGCCCAACAGATACGCAGTATTTT	CASSLTLRGPTDTQYF
-	TRBJ1-3	15	-	TRBV28	TGTGCCAGCAGAGGGGGGACCAGCGCCCCAAACACCATATATTTT	CASRGGTSAPNTIYF
few	TRBJ2-5	14	-	TRBV7-9	TGTGCCAGCAGCTTACGAAGGCGCGGGGAGACCCAGTACTTC	CASSLRRRGETQYF
few	TRBJ2-1	15	-	TRBV5-1	TGCGCCAGCAGCTTGGGCCCCACGGGCCGTAATGAGCAGTTCTTC	CASSLGPTGRNEQFF
few	TRBJ2-2	13	-	TRBV7-8	TGTGCCAGCAGCTGGACCGACTCCGGGGAGCTGTTTTTT	CASSWTDSGELFF
-	TRBJ1-1	12	-	TRBV12-3/TRBV12-4	TGTGCCAGCAGTCGACTGACAAGGGAAGCTTTCTTT	CASSRLTREAFF
many	TRBJ2-1	15	TRBD2	TRBV7-3	TGTGCCAGCAGCTTAAACCTAGCGGGGGTTGATGAGCAGTTCTTC	CASSLNLAGVDEQFF
-	TRBJ2-5	13	-	TRBV9	TGTGCCAGCAGCGGAGGGATGTTTGAGACCCAGTACTTC	CASSGGMFETQYF
-	TRBJ1-2	16	-	TRBV18	TGTGCCAGCTCACCACCCGGTAGCAGTGTTCTCTATGGCTACACCTTC	CASSPPGSSVLYGYTF
few	TRBJ2-5	15	TRBD1	TRBV20-1	TGCAGTGCTAGAGTCCCGGGACAGGGTAGTGAGACCCAGTACTTC	CSARVPGQGSETQYF
many	TRBJ2-1	14	TRBD2	TRBV5-1	TGCGCCAGCAGCTTCTTAGCGGGAGACAATGAGCAGTTCTTC	CASSFLAGDNEQFF
few	TRBJ2-3	13	-	TRBV7-3	TGTGCCAGCAGCTCCGCAGCACTGGCTACGCAGTATTTT	CASSSAALATQYF
many	TRBJ1-2	14	-	TRBV5-1	TGCGCCAGCAGCACGCAGGGAGGAGGGTATGGCTACACCTTC	CASSTQGGGYGYTF
-	TRBJ2-4	13	-	TRBV6-1	TGTGCCTGCGAAATGAGGGGCAAAAACATTCAGTACTTC	CACEMRGKNIQYF
-	TRBJ1-5	12	-	TRBV7-2	TGTGCCAGCAGCTTAGTGAGTCAGCCCCAGCATTTT	CASSLVSQPQHF
few	TRBJ1-2	12	-	TRBV20-1	TGCAGTGCAGACCCCAGGAGCTATGGCTACACCTTC	CSADPRSYGYTF
once	TRBJ2-5	16	-	TRBV7-2	TGTGCCAGCAGCTTAGCGCAAGCGGGTCGCCAAGAGACCCAGTACTTC	CASSLAQAGRQETQYF
-	TRBJ2-3	13	-	TRBV13	TGTGCCAGCAGCTTAAAGTTGACAGATACGCAGTATTTT	CASSLKLTDTQYF
-	TRBJ2-3	17	TRBD2	TRBV27	TGTGCCAGCAGTCCCATTCGGGGACTAGCGGGGGGGTTCGGGCAGTATTTT	CASSPIRGLAGGFGQYF
-	TRBJ1-1	14	-	TRBV5-1	TGCGCCAGCAGCGCCAGGGATATGAACACTGAAGCTTTCTTT	CASSARDMNTEAFF